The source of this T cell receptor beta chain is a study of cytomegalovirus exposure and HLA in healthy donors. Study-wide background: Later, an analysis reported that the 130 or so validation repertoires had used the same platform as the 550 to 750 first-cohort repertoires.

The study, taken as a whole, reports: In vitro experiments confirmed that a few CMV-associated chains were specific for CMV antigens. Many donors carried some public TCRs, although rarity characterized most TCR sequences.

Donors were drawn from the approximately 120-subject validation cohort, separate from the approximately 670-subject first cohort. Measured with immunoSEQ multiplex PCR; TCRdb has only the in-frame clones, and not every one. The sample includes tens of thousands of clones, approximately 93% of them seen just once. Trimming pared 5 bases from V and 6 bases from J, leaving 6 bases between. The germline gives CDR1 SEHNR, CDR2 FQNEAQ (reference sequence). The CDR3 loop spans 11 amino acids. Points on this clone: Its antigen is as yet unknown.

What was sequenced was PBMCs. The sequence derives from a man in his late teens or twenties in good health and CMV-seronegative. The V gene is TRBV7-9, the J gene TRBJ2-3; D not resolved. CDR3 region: CASSEVDTQYF. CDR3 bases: TGTGCCAGCAGCGAGGTGGATACGCAGTATTTT.